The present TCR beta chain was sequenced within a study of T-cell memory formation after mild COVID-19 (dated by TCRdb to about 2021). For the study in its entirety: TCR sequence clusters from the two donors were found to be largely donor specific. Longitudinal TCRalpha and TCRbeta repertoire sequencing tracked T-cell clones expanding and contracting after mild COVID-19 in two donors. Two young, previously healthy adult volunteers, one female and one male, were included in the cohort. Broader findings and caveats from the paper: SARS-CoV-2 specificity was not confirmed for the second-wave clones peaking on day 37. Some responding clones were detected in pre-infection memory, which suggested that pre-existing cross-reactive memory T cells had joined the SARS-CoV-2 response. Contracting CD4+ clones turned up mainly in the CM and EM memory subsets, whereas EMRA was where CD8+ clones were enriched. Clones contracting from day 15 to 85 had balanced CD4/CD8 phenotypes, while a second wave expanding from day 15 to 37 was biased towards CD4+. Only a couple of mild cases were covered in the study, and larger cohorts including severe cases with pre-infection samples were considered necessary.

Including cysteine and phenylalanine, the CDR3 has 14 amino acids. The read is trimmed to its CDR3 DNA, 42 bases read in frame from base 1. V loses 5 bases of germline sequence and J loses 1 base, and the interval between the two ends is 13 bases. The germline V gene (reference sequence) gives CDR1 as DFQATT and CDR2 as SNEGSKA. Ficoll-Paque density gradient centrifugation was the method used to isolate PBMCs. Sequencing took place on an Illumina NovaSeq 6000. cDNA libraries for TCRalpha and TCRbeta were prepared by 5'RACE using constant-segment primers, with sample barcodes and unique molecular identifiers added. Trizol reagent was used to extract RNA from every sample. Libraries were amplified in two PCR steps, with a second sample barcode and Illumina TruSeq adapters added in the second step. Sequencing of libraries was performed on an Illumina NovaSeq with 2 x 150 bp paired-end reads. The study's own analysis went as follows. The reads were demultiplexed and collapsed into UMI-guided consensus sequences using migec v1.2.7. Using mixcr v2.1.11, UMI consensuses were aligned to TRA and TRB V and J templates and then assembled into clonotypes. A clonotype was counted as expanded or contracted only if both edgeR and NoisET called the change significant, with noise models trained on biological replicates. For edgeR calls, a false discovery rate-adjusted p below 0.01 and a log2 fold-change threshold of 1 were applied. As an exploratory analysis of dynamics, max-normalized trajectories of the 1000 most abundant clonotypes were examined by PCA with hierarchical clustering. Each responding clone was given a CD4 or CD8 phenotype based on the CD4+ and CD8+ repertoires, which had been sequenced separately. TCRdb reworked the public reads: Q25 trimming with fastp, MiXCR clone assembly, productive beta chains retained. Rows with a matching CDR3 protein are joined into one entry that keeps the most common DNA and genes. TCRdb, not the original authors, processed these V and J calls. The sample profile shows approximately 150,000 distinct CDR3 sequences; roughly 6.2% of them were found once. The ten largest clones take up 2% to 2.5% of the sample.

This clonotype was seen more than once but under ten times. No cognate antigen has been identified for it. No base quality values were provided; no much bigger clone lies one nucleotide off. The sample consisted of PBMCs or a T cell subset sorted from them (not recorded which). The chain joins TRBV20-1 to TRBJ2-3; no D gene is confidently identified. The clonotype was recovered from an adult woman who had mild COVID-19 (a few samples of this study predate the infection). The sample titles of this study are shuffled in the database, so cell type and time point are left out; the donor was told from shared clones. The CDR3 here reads CSAGRVMGTDTQYF. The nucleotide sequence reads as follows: TGCAGTGCTGGAAGGGTGATGGGCACAGATACGCAGTATTTT.